This is a list of T cell receptor beta chains from one sample in a study of T cells after yellow fever vaccination. TCRdb re-called the 5' RACE reads through MiXCR, storing one row per CDR3 protein. The repertoire holds about 230,000 distinct CDR3 sequences, around 6.7% seen once, with more than 0.85% in the top ten. Sequenced material: CD4+ T cells sorted from PBMCs, taken on the day of the yellow fever booster vaccination. These receptors originate from a young man who received the YFV17D yellow fever vaccine. The CDR3 runs from the conserved cysteine through the conserved F or W. D genes are given only for firm matches. Clone size is not always given. Where it is, it says once, few, many or a class for expanded clones.

TRBJ2-3,-,TRBV29-1,14,-,TGCAGCGTGGGGGGTAGGGGGCGGACAGATACGCAGTATTTT,CSVGGRGRTDTQYF
TRBJ1-2,-,TRBV5-6,14,-,TGTGCCAGCAGCTTGGGACAACAGAACTATGGCTACACCTTC,CASSLGQQNYGYTF
TRBJ2-5,-,TRBV7-9,15,-,TGTGCCAGCAGCTTAAGCTTCCAGAACCAAGAGACCCAGTACTTC,CASSLSFQNQETQYF
TRBJ2-1,-,TRBV7-2,15,TRBD2,TGTGCCAGCAGCTTAGTGGGGAGGGTGGGAAATGAGCAGTTCTTC,CASSLVGRVGNEQFF
TRBJ2-1,few,TRBV7-2,12,-,TGTGCCAGCAGCGCCCAGCGGAATGAGCAGTTCTTC,CASSAQRNEQFF
TRBJ1-3,-,TRBV9,14,TRBD1,TGTGCCAGCAGCGCGACAGGGGAGGGAAACACCATATATTTT,CASSATGEGNTIYF
TRBJ2-1,many,TRBV18,15,-,TGTGCCAGCTCACCAATCAGGAGCTCCTACAATGAGCAGTTCTTC,CASSPIRSSYNEQFF
TRBJ2-1,many,TRBV3-1,16,TRBD2,TGTGCCAGCAGCCAGGGCCTAGCGGGAGTCGGGCATGAGCAGTTCTTC,CASSQGLAGVGHEQFF
TRBJ2-7,few,TRBV5-1,15,TRBD1,TGCGCCAGCAGTCTACAGGGGTCGAGCTCCTACGAGCAGTACTTC,CASSLQGSSSYEQYF
TRBJ2-1,many,TRBV5-1,14,TRBD2,TGCGCCAGCAGATCTAGCGGGAGTGCCAATGAGCAGTTCTTC,CASRSSGSANEQFF
TRBJ2-7,few,TRBV18,15,TRBD1,TGTGCCAGCTCACCACCGGGACAGGCTTCCTACGAGCAGTACTTC,CASSPPGQASYEQYF
TRBJ2-2,many,TRBV25-1,14,-,TGTGCCAGCAGTGATCTGGGATTGTCCGGGGAGCTGTTTTTT,CASSDLGLSGELFF
TRBJ1-6,-,TRBV10-3,14,TRBD1,TGTGCCATCAGTCTCACAGGGGGCGATTCACCCCTCCACTTT,CAISLTGGDSPLHF
TRBJ2-2,few,TRBV20-1,16,TRBD2,TGCAGTGCTAGACGACTAGCGGGAGCGAACACCGGGGAGCTGTTTTTT,CSARRLAGANTGELFF
TRBJ1-4,few,TRBV30,14,TRBD1,TGTGCCTGGGGGGGACAGGGTAAGAATGAAAAACTGTTTTTT,CAWGGQGKNEKLFF
TRBJ2-5,few,TRBV7-7,13,TRBD2,TGTGCTAGCTCGGCGGGAGTGGGAGAGACCCAGTACTTC,CASSAGVGETQYF
TRBJ2-7,few,TRBV28,13,TRBD1,TGTGCCAGCCGATCGGGACAGGGAACCGAGCAGTACTTC,CASRSGQGTEQYF
TRBJ1-6,few,TRBV28,15,-,TGTGCCAGCAGTCTAGACAGTCGGGGGAATTCACCCCTCCACTTT,CASSLDSRGNSPLHF
TRBJ2-5,many,TRBV5-1,13,-,TGCGCCAGCAGCTTGCTTGGGTCGGAGACCCAGTACTTC,CASSLLGSETQYF
TRBJ2-5,many,TRBV24-1,15,-,TGTGCCACCAGTGATTTGGGGAGATTTGGAGAGACCCAGTACTTC,CATSDLGRFGETQYF
TRBJ2-7,-,TRBV5-1,13,TRBD1,TGCGCCAGCAGCTCTGGGACAGGCCTAGAGCAGTACTTC,CASSSGTGLEQYF
TRBJ2-2,few,TRBV14,14,-,TGTGCCACCAGGCTCGGGCCCAACACCGGGGAGCTGTTTTTT,CATRLGPNTGELFF
TRBJ2-3,-,TRBV6-2/TRBV6-3,14,-,TGTGCCAGCAGTACCAGGGTAGGGGGAGATACGCAGTATTTT,CASSTRVGGDTQYF
TRBJ1-3,many,TRBV28,12,-,TGTGCCAGCAGCTCCTCCCCAGGCCGGGTAGATTTT,CASSSSPGRVDF
TRBJ2-3,few,TRBV6-1,18,TRBD2,TGTGCCAGCAGTCAACGGCGGACTAGCGGGAGACGCACAGATACGCAGTATTTT,CASSQRRTSGRRTDTQYF
TRBJ2-1,once,TRBV6-6,12,-,TGTGCCAGCACGGGTAGCGCCAATGAGCAGTTCTTC,CASTGSANEQFF